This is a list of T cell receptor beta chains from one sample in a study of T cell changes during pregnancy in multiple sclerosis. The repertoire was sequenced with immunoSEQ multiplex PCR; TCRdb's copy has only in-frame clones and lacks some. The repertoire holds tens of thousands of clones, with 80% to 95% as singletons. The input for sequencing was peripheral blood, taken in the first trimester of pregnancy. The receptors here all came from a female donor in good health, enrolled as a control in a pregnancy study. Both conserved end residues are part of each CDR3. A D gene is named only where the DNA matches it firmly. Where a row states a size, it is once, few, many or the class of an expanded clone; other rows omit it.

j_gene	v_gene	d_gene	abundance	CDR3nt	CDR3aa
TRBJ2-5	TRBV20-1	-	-	TGCAGCCAGGGGGGCCCAGAGACCCAGTACTTC	CSQGGPETQYF
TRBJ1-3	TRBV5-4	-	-	TGTGCCAGCAGCTTGAGGCAGGGGCGCGACACCATATATTTT	CASSLRQGRDTIYF
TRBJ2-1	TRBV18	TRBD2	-	TGTGCCAGCTCTCGTAGCGGGCAGAATGAGCAGTTCTTC	CASSRSGQNEQFF
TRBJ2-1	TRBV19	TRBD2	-	TGTGCCAGTAACCTACTAGCGGGAGGGCCACATGAGCAGTTCTTC	CASNLLAGGPHEQFF
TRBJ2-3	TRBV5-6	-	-	TGTGCCAGCAGCTTGAGCTCAGGCAGCTCCACAGATACGCAGTATTTT	CASSLSSGSSTDTQYF
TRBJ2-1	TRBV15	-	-	TGTGCCACCAGCAGAGATCAAGCTTTCAATGAGCAGTTCTTC	CATSRDQAFNEQFF
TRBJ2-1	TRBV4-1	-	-	TGCGCCAGCAGCCAAGTGTTGGGCGTAACCTACAATGAGCAGTTCTTC	CASSQVLGVTYNEQFF
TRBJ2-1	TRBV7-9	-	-	TGTGCCAGCAGCTTGAGCCGGAATGAGCAGTTCTTC	CASSLSRNEQFF
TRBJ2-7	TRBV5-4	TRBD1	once	TGTGCCAGCCAAAGGGACAGGGGGGGAGAGCAGTACTTC	CASQRDRGGEQYF
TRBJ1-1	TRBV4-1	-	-	TGCGCCAGCAGCCAAGTCAGTTTGCCTGAAGCTTTCTTT	CASSQVSLPEAFF
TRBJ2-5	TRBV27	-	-	TGTGCCAGCAGTCCGATGCAGGACAGCCAAGAGACCCAGTACTTC	CASSPMQDSQETQYF
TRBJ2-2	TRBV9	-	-	TGTGCCAGCAGCGAGCCGCCTCCGAACACCGGGGAGCTGTTTTTT	CASSEPPPNTGELFF
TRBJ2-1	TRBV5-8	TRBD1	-	TGTGCCAGCAGCGAACAACAGGGGATTCTCCTCAATGAGCAGTTCTTC	CASSEQQGILLNEQFF
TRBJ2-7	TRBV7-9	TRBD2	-	TGTGCCAGCAGCTCCACCACTAGCGGGAAATACGAGCAGTACTTC	CASSSTTSGKYEQYF
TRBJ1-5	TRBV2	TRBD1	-	TGTGCCAGCAGTCCGGACAGGCGCAATCAGCCCCAGCATTTT	CASSPDRRNQPQHF
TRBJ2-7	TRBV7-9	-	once	TGTGCCAGCAGCCCAGACGCGGTCACCTACGAGCAGTACTTC	CASSPDAVTYEQYF
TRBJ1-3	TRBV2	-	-	TGTGCCAGCAGCGAATTCCCATTTAGAGGGTCGGGAAACACCATATATTTT	CASSEFPFRGSGNTIYF
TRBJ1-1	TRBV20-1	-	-	TGCAGCGAGAGGGAGAACACTGAAGCTTTCTTT	CSERENTEAFF
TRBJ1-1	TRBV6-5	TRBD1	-	TGTGCCAGCAGTTACTACGGGACAGGGCTCGAAGCTTTCTTT	CASSYYGTGLEAFF
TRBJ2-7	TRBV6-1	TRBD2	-	TGTGCCAGCAGTGAAGCGGGACTAGCGGGATTGTACGAGCAGTACTTC	CASSEAGLAGLYEQYF
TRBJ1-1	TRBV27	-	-	TGTGCCAGCAGTTTATCCCGGGGGACTGAAGCTTTCTTT	CASSLSRGTEAFF
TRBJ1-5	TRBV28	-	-	TGTGCCACTACGCCCCCCGGCAATCAGCCCCAGCATTTT	CATTPPGNQPQHF
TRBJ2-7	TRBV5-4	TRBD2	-	TGTGCCAGCAGTTACGGACTAGCGGGAGTGGGCGAGCAGTACTTC	CASSYGLAGVGEQYF
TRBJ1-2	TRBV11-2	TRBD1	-	TGTGCCAGCAGCTTGAACCGGGACAGCGGGGGCTACACCTTC	CASSLNRDSGGYTF
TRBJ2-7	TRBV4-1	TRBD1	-	TGCGCCAGCAGCCCGACAGGGGGCGACTACGAGCAGTACTTC	CASSPTGGDYEQYF
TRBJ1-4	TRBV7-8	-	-	TGTGCCAGCAGCCCCTGGGGGGGGGCGGGTGAAAAACTGTTTTTT	CASSPWGGAGEKLFF
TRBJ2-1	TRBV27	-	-	TGTGCCAGCGCACTAACCTACAATGAGCAGTTCTTC	CASALTYNEQFF
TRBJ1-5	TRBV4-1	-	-	TGCGCCAGCAGCATCTTAGCCGCGGGGAGCAATCAGCCCCAGCATTTT	CASSILAAGSNQPQHF
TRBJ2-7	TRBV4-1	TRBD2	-	TGCGCCAGCAGCCCCACTAGCGGGAGGGCCTACGAGCAGTACTTC	CASSPTSGRAYEQYF
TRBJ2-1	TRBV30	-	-	TGTGCCTGGAGTCTCGGTTCGCGTGAGCAGTTCTTC	CAWSLGSREQFF
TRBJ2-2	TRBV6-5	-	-	TGTGCCAGCAGCCGTCGGGACTCCTCTAGCGGGGAGCTGTTTTTT	CASSRRDSSSGELFF
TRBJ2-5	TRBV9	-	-	TGTGCCAGCAGCGTAGCTGGCGGCCAAGAGACCCAGTACTTC	CASSVAGGQETQYF
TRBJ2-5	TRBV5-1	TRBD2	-	TGCGCCAGCAGACCCAGCGGGGCAAGCCAAGAGACCCAGTACTTC	CASRPSGASQETQYF
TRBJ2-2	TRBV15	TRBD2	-	TGTGCCACCAGCCGGGCGGGAGAGGACACCGGGGAGCTGTTTTTT	CATSRAGEDTGELFF
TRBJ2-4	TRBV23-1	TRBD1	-	TGCGCCAGCAGTCAGGGGGACAGGGGGCGGAACATTCAGTACTTC	CASSQGDRGRNIQYF
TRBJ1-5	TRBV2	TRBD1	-	TGTGCCAGCAGCGGGACAGGGGGAACCTCAAGCAATCAGCCCCAGCATTTT	CASSGTGGTSSNQPQHF
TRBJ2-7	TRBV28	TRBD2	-	TGTGCCAGCAGTCTACCGATCACACTAGCGGGAGTTAGCTACGAGCAGTACTTC	CASSLPITLAGVSYEQYF
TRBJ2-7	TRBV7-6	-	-	TGTGCCAGCAGCCCCAACCGCTTGGGGGCGAACTACGAGCAGTACTTC	CASSPNRLGANYEQYF
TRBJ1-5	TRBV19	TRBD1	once	TGTGCCAGTAGTGCGCGTTATGGGACAGGGAAGATTCAGCCCCAGCATTTT	CASSARYGTGKIQPQHF
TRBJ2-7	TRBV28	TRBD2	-	TGTGCCAGCAGTTTATCACCGGGACTAGCGGTCTACGAGCAGTACTTC	CASSLSPGLAVYEQYF
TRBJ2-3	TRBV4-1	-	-	TGCGCCAGCAGCCACCAGCGGATTTCCACAGATACGCAGTATTTT	CASSHQRISTDTQYF
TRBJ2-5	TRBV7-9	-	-	TGTGCCAGCAGCCCTAGCGAGACCCAGTACTTC	CASSPSETQYF
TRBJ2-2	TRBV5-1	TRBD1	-	TGCGCCAGCACGACAGGGCCGAACACCGGGGAGCTGTTTTTT	CASTTGPNTGELFF
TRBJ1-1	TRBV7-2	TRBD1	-	TGTGCCAGCAGCCCCCGACAGGGCCATATGAACACTGAAGCTTTCTTT	CASSPRQGHMNTEAFF
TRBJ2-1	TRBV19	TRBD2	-	TGTGCCAGTAGTATAGGCGGGGGGAGCAATGAGCAGTTCTTC	CASSIGGGSNEQFF
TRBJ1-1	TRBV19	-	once	TGTGCCAGTAGTCCCCGGTTAATGGTTGAAGCTTTCTTT	CASSPRLMVEAFF
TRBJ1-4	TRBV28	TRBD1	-	TGTGCGTCCGGGACAGACAAAACGTTGAAACTGTTTTTT	CASGTDKTLKLFF
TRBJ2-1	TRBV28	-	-	TGTGCCAGCAGTCCTCGACAGGAATCATGGGATGAGCAGTTCTTC	CASSPRQESWDEQFF
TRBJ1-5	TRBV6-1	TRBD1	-	TGTGCCAGCAGTGAAGGGACAGGGATCAATCAGCCCCAGCATTTT	CASSEGTGINQPQHF
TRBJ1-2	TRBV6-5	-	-	TGTGCCAGCAGTCCCCGGGGGGGTGACTATGGCTACACCTTC	CASSPRGGDYGYTF
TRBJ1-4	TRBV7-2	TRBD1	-	TGTGCCAGCAGCTCAACAGGGGGAAGGAATGAAAAACTGTTTTTT	CASSSTGGRNEKLFF
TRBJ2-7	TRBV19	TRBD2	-	TGTGCCAGTAGCAGGACTAGCGGCTACGAGCAGTACTTC	CASSRTSGYEQYF
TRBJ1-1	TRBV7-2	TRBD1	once	TGTGCCAGCAGCCGTTCTGGACAGGGGGCGAGGGCTTTCTTT	CASSRSGQGARAFF
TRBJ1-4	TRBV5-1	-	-	TGCGCCAGCAGCTTGGAGGGCAGGGGTCTAAATGAAAAACTGTTTTTT	CASSLEGRGLNEKLFF
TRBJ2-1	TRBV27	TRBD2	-	TGTGCCAGCAGTTTAATTCCGGCTAGCGGGATCTCTTGGCAGTTCTTC	CASSLIPASGISWQFF
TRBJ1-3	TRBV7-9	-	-	TGTGCCAGCAGCATAAGGACTGCATCCTCTGGAAACACCATATATTTT	CASSIRTASSGNTIYF
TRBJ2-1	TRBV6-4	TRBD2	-	TGTGCCAGCAGTGAAGGGCTAGCGGGGAACAATGAGCAGTTCTTC	CASSEGLAGNNEQFF
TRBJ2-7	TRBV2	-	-	TGTGCCAGCCTCGAATGGGGGCAGGTCTACGAGCAGTACTTC	CASLEWGQVYEQYF
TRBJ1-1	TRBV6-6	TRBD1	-	TGTGCCAGCAGTCCGGACAGGGTGGGTGAAGCTTTCTTT	CASSPDRVGEAFF
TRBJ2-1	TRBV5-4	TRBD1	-	TGTGCCAGCAGCGCTCCCGGGACAGGGCTGAGGAATGAGCAGTTCTTC	CASSAPGTGLRNEQFF